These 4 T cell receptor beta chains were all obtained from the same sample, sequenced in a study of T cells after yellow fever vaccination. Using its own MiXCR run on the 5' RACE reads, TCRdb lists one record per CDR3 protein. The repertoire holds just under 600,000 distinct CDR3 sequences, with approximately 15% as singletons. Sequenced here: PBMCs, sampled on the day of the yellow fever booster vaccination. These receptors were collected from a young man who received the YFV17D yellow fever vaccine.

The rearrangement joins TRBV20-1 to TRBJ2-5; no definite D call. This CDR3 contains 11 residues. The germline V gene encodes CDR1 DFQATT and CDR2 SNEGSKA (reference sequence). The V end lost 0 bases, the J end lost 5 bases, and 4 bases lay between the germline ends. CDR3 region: CSARDWETQYF. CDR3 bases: TGCAGTGCTAGAGATTGGGAGACCCAGTACTTC.

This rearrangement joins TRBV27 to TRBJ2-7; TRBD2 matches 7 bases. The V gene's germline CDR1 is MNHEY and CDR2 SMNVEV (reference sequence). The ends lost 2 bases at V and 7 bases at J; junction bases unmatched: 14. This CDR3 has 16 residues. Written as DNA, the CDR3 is TGTGCCAGCAGTTTAATGGGGCCTAGCGGCCTTGGAGAGCAGTACTTC. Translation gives CASSLMGPSGLGEQYF.

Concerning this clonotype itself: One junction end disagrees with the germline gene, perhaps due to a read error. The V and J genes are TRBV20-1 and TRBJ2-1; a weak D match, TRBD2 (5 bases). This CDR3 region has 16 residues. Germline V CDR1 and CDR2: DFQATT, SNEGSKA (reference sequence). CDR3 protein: CCAIALGLGGYNEQFF. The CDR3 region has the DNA TGCTGTGCTATTGCCCTAGGACTGGGTGGGTACAATGAGCAGTTCTTC.

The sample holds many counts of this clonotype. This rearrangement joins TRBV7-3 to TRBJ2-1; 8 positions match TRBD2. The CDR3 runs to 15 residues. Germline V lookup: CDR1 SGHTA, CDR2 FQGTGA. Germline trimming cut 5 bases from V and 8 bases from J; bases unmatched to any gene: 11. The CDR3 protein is CASSPGGGGSYEQFF. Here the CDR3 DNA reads TGTGCCAGCAGCCCCGGGGGGGGCGGGAGTTATGAGCAGTTCTTC.